Shown below are 16 T cell receptor beta chains from a single sample sequenced in a study of blood T cell repertoires in COVID-19. Repertoires were generated with immunoSEQ multiplex PCR, while TCRdb's copy carries only in-frame clones and drops some. Counted here are about 340,000 clones, about 92% occurring once; the ten biggest clones make up about a fifth. What was sequenced was PBMCs or T cells enriched from blood (not recorded which). The receptors originated from a woman in her 30s who had recovered from COVID-19.

The J gene is TRBJ2-3, the V gene TRBV28; weak D call: TRBD1 (5 bases). The germline gives CDR1 MDHEN, CDR2 SYDVKM. With 3 bases removed from V and 5 bases from J, the gap between germline ends came to 12 bases. The CDR3 sequence is 14 residues long. The CDR3 DNA is TGTGCCAGCAGTTTTTTTGGGGCAGGAGATACGCAGTATTTT. This translates into CASSFFGAGDTQYF.

This clone was observed a few times. The chain links TRBV18 to TRBJ1-1, with D possibly matching TRBD1 (5 bases). The CDR3 is made up of 13 amino acids. Germline V lookup: CDR1 KGHSH, CDR2 LQKENI. Between the trimmed V and J ends, which lost 3 bases and 1 base, there was a span of 6 bases. In DNA, the CDR3 is TGTGCCAGCTCACCGACAGAGAACACTGAAGCTTTCTTT. It encodes CASSPTENTEAFF.

As concerns this clone: Distinct nucleotide sequences in the sample also encode this CDR3. The chain couples TRBV6-2 or TRBV6-3 to TRBJ1-2; D is uncertain. CDR1 and CDR2 from the germline V gene are MNHEY and SVGEGT. CDR3 length: 12 residues. Trimming took 2 bases from V and 8 from J, leaving 9 bases between them. The CDR3 loop reads CASSYAGYGYTF. CDR3 sequence (DNA): TGTGCCAGCAGTTACGCGGGTTACGGCTACACCTTC.

The V and J genes are TRBV2 and TRBJ2-1; 7 nucleotides align to TRBD2. Germline trimming cut 7 bases from V and 2 bases from J; bases unmatched to any gene: 5. The CDR3 runs to 14 residues. Germline V CDR1 and CDR2: SNHLY, FYNNEI. Here the CDR3 DNA reads TGTGCCAGCACAGGGCGGGGGACCTACAATGAGCAGTTCTTC. Translated: CASTGRGTYNEQFF.

V gene TRBV11-3 combines with J gene TRBJ2-6; possibly TRBD1 for D (7 bases). Looked up from germline, CDR1 is SGHNT and CDR2 is YENEEA. The CDR3 consists of 17 residues. Trimming removed 4 bases from V and 1 base from J, with 14 bases in between. CDR3 DNA: TGTGCCAGCAGCTCGGGGGACAGCCAGTCTGGGGCCAACGTCCTGACTTTC. This sequence encodes CASSSGDSQSGANVLTF.

The rearrangement links TRBV19 to TRBJ1-5; 7 bases line up with TRBD1. Germline trimming cut 3 bases from V and 4 bases from J; bases unmatched to any gene: 6. Germline assignment: CDR1 LNHDA and CDR2 SQIVND (reference sequence). The CDR3 loop spans 15 amino acids. CDR3 DNA: TGTGCCAGTAGTATCCGGGACAGAAAAAATCAGCCCCAGCATTTT. This codes for CASSIRDRKNQPQHF.

V is TRBV7-2 and J is TRBJ1-2; 7 nucleotides align to TRBD1. The CDR3 covers 16 residues. From germline, CDR1 is SGHTA and CDR2 FQGNSA. The V segment lost 5 bases and the J segment 1 base; nucleotides outside the gene matches: 10. The CDR3 reads CASSAGGQQFNYGYTF. For the CDR3, the DNA is TGTGCCAGCAGCGCCGGGGGACAGCAATTTAACTATGGCTACACCTTC. The whole variable domain, remainder taken from reference TRBV7-2 and TRBJ1-2, is GAGVSQSPSNKVTEKGKDVELRCDPISGHTALYWYRQSLGQGLEFLIYFQGNSAPDKSGLPSDRFSAERTGGSVSTLTIQRTQQEDSAVYLCASSAGGQQFNYGYTFGSGTRLTVV.

The chain combines TRBV5-1 with TRBJ1-2; 8 nucleotides agree with TRBD1. This CDR3 is built from 15 residues. V shed 3 bases and J 6 bases; nucleotides not matched to a gene: 10. Looked up from germline, CDR1 is SGHRS and CDR2 is YFSETQ. The CDR3 spells CASSWEKQGGNGYTF. The CDR3 DNA reads as TGCGCCAGCAGCTGGGAGAAACAGGGGGGAAATGGCTACACCTTC.

The gene calls are TRBV19 and TRBJ1-4, with TRBD1 matching over 7 bases. The V gene's germline CDR1 is LNHDA and CDR2 SQIVND (reference sequence). Trimming cost V 9 bases and J 12 bases; bases outside gene matches: 16. This CDR3 is 14 amino acids long. The CDR3 loop reads CASSPGQGVTELFF. The DNA for the CDR3 is TGTGCCAGCAGCCCGGGCCAGGGGGTCACAGAACTGTTTTTT.

This chain uses TRBV28 with TRBJ2-7; 10 bases agree with TRBD2. With V trimmed by 5 bases and J by 1 base, 8 bases remained unmatched. Per germline, CDR1 MDHEN and CDR2 SYDVKM. The CDR3 extends over 16 amino acids. This chain's CDR3 is CASSPPASGSSYEQYF. The CDR3 bases are TGTGCCAGCAGTCCCCCCGCTAGCGGGAGTTCCTACGAGCAGTACTTC.

This chain uses TRBV4-1 with TRBJ2-3, with 8 bases matching TRBD2. CDR1 is MGHRA and CDR2 is YSYEKL in the germline V gene. CDR3 length: 15 amino acids. The V and J ends lost 10 bases and 1 base, in that order; junction bases with no gene match: 10. The CDR3 sequence is CATSAPTSGTDTQYF. The DNA for the CDR3 is TGCGCCACTTCTGCCCCGACTAGCGGCACAGATACGCAGTATTTT.

This chain's CDR3 is CASSAGQGLSEQYF. CDR3 in DNA: TGCGCCAGCAGCGCCGGACAGGGGTTATCCGAGCAGTACTTC. The chain joins TRBV5-1 to TRBJ2-7; 9 bases fit TRBD1. The CDR3 runs to 14 residues. CDR1 and CDR2 from the germline V gene are SGHRS and YFSETQ. J was trimmed by 6 bases and V by 4 bases; bases with no gene match: 8.

This chain links TRBV28 with TRBJ1-4, with D perhaps matching TRBD1 (5 bases). The CDR3 runs to 16 residues. Trimming shortened V by 5 bases and J by 6 bases, and 19 bases separated the two germline ends. Germline values: CDR1 MDHEN, CDR2 SYDVKM. The CDR3 nucleotides are TGTGCCAGCAGTCCTGGTTTGGGCAGGGATGATGAAAAACTGTTTTTT. It specifies CASSPGLGRDDEKLFF.

V is TRBV15 and J is TRBJ2-5; D is possibly TRBD2 (6 bases). Germline V lookup: CDR1 LNHNV, CDR2 YYDKDF (reference sequence). The CDR3 runs 15 residues. V was shortened by 2 bases and J by 3 bases, with 13 bases between the two germline ends. The CDR3, as DNA: TGTGCCACCAGCAGACCCGGGACTTTAAAAGAGACCCAGTACTTC. Translated: CATSRPGTLKETQYF. The variable domain in full, with the rest retrieved from reference TRBV15 and TRBJ2-5, is DAMVIQNPRYQVTQFGKPVTLSCSQTLNHNVMYWYQQKSSQAPKLLFHYYDKDFNNEADTPDNFQSRRPNTSFCFLDIRSPGLGDTAMYLCATSRPGTLKETQYFGPGTRLLVL.

To note about this clone: Other DNA sequences from this sample encode an identical CDR3 as well. The rearrangement uses TRBV9 and TRBJ2-3, with 11 bases that match TRBD2. The V gene's germline CDR1 is SGDLS and CDR2 YYNGEE. J was trimmed by 0 bases and V by 2 bases; bases with no gene match: 2. The CDR3 sequence is 16 residues long. The CDR3 reads CASSVGTSGSTDTQYF. Written as DNA, the CDR3 is TGTGCCAGCAGCGTCGGGACTAGCGGTAGCACAGATACGCAGTATTTT.

The chain links TRBV21-1 to TRBJ1-4; the D call in the table, TRBD1, was not verified against the DNA. TRBV21-1 is a pseudogene locus. CDR3 length: 18 amino acids. The CDR3 nucleotides read TGTGCCAGGCCTCAAATAGGGGGTGCAGGGCCCATAACGGAAAAACTGTTTTTT. Translated: CARPQIGGAGPITEKLFF.